This T cell receptor beta chain was profiled in a study of blood T cell repertoires in COVID-19. Study overall: COVID-19 samples from acute and convalescent phases originated in the United States, Italy and Spain. Sources were T cells, B-cell-depleted T cells, or PBMCs; the material itself was cDNA or gDNA.

Germline V gene sequence: CDR1 SGHNT, CDR2 YENEEA. Trimming stripped 1 base from V and 6 bases from J, with 10 bases between. The CDR3 length is 13 residues. Authors' processing steps: Reference gene primer amplification gave estimated nucleated cell counts. Produced via immunoSEQ multiplex PCR; TCRdb's table is partial and in-frame only. The DNA gave D and trimming, while V, J and clone size come from that table. The table includes around 220,000 clones, 75% to 90% detected once. The TCR was taken from a human donor in a cohort sampled during active COVID-19. The sequencing sample was made of peripheral blood. The chain combines TRBV11-3 with TRBJ2-7; possibly TRBD2 for D (6 bases). The CDR3 reads CASSLGGRPEQYF. The CDR3 DNA reads as TGTGCCAGCAGCTTAGGGGGGAGGCCCGAGCAGTACTTC.